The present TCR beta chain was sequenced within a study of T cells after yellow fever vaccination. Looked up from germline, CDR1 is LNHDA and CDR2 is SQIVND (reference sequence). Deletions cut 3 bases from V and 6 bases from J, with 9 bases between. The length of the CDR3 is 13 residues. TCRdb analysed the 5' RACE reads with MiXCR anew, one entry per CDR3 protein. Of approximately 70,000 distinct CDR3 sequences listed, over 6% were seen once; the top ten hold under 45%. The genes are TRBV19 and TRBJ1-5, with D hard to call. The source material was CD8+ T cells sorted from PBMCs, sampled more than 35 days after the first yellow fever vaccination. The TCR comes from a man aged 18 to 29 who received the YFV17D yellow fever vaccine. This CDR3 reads CASSIAGPQPQHF. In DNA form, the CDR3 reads TGTGCCAGTAGTATTGCCGGGCCTCAGCCCCAGCATTTT.